This is a list of T cell receptor beta chains from one sample in a study of blood T cell repertoires in COVID-19. Here immunoSEQ multiplex PCR was the method, and the copy in TCRdb shows in-frame clones only, minus some. The table lists 190,000 or so clones, 80% to 90% of them singletons. The source material was PBMCs or T cells enriched from blood (not recorded which). Every receptor here comes from a man younger than 45 who had recovered from COVID-19. The CDR3 runs from the conserved cysteine through the conserved F or W. Each record gives: D gene, J gene, V gene, clone size, CDR3 protein, CDR3 DNA. D genes are given only for firm matches. Size tells how often a clone was seen (once, few, many) or the class of an expanded clone, and some rows leave it out.

TRBD2 | TRBJ2-7 | TRBV6-1 | NA | CASSEGLAGVYEQYF | TGTGCCAGCAGTGAAGGACTAGCGGGAGTCTACGAGCAGTACTTC
TRBD2 | TRBJ2-1 | TRBV6-1 | many | CASSEDSGSYNEQFF | TGTGCCAGCAGTGAAGACAGCGGGAGTTACAATGAGCAGTTCTTC
TRBD1 | TRBJ1-3 | TRBV14 | NA | CASNPGQRSGNTIYF | TGTGCCAGCAACCCGGGACAGAGGTCTGGAAACACCATATATTTT
TRBD2 | TRBJ2-7 | TRBV3-1/TRBV3-2 | NA | CASSQAIGRAEQYF | TGTGCCAGCAGCCAAGCAATTGGGAGGGCCGAGCAGTACTTC
NA | TRBJ2-1 | TRBV7-8 | NA | CASSLGGQSNEQFF | TGTGCCAGCAGCCTGGGGGGGCAGAGCAATGAGCAGTTCTTC
NA | TRBJ2-3 | TRBV5-6 | NA | CASQEGAGVDTQYF | TGTGCCTCGCAGGAGGGGGCGGGCGTGGATACGCAGTATTTT
TRBD2 | TRBJ2-1 | TRBV2 | NA | CASSAGLAVADEQFF | TGTGCCAGCAGTGCCGGACTAGCGGTCGCCGATGAGCAGTTCTTC
TRBD2 | TRBJ2-2 | TRBV5-4 | NA | CASSLAERGTGELFF | TGTGCCAGCAGCTTAGCGGAGCGGGGCACCGGGGAGCTGTTTTTT
TRBD1 | TRBJ1-3 | TRBV6-5 | NA | CASTPDRVTGNTIYF | TGTGCCAGCACCCCCGACAGGGTAACTGGAAACACCATATATTTT
TRBD1 | TRBJ2-1 | TRBV18 | NA | CASSPQWTGGQEQFF | TGTGCCAGCTCACCACAGTGGACAGGGGGCCAGGAGCAGTTCTTC
NA | TRBJ2-2 | TRBV7-9 | NA | CASSLVRGSAGELFF | TGTGCCAGCAGCTTAGTTCGGGGGAGCGCCGGGGAGCTGTTTTTT
TRBD2 | TRBJ2-1 | TRBV24-1 | few | CATSDTTNSGGSYNEQFF | TGTGCCACCAGTGATACCACCAATAGCGGGGGCTCCTACAATGAGCAGTTCTTC
TRBD1 | TRBJ1-1 | TRBV6-6 | NA | CASSYGQGALGTEAFF | TGTGCCAGCAGTTACGGGCAGGGGGCATTAGGGACTGAAGCTTTCTTT
TRBD1 | TRBJ2-7 | TRBV29-1 | NA | CSARTGSSYEQYF | TGCAGCGCCAGGACAGGGAGCTCCTACGAGCAGTACTTC